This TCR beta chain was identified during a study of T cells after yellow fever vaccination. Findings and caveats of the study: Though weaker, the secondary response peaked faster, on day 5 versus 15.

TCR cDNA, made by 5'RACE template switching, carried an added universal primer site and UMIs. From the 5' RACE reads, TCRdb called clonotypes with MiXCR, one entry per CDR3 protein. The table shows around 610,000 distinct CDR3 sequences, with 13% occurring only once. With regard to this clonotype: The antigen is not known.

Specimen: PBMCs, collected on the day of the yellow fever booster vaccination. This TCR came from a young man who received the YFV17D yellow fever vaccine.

The CDR3 nucleotides read TGTGCCAGCAGCTTGGGACTGATATCTAGCACAGATACGCAGTATTTT. This encodes CASSLGLISSTDTQYF. This chain joins TRBV5-8 and TRBJ2-3; D gene uncertain. The CDR3 is 16 residues long. Germline loops: CDR1 SGHTS, CDR2 YDEGEE. Trimming removed 0 bases from V and 0 bases from J, with 11 bases in between.